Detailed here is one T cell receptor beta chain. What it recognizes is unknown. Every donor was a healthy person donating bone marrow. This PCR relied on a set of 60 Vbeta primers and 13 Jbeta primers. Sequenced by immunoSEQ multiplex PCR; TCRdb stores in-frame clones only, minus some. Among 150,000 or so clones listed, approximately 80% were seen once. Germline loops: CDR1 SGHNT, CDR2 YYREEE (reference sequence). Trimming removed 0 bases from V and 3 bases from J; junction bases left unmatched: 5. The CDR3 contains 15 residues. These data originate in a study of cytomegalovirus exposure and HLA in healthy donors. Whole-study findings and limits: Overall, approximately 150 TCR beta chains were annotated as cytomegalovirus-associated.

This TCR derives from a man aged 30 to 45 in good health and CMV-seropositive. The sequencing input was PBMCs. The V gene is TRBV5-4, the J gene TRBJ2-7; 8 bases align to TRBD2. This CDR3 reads CASSLERGLFYEQYF. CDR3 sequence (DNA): TGTGCCAGCAGCTTGGAGCGGGGGTTGTTCTACGAGCAGTACTTC.